Below, 12 T cell receptor beta chains from the same sample are listed, as sequenced in a study of technical replicates of blood from several donors. Sequencing used immunoSEQ multiplex PCR; TCRdb keeps in-frame clones, though not all of them. The sample shows 74,000 or so clones, approximately 91% of them seen only once. The sequencing input was T cells isolated from PBMCs. These receptors came from a human donor in good health.

The V call is TRBV6-5, the J call TRBJ2-7, with 8 bases identical to TRBD1. Per germline, CDR1 MNHEY and CDR2 SVGAGI. CDR3 length: 15 residues. The junction had 9 bases not matched to a gene; V was cut back by 6 bases and J by 2 bases. The CDR3 DNA follows: TGTGCCAGCAGCCACAGACAGGGGCTCGCCTACGAGCAGTACTTC. Protein sequence: CASSHRQGLAYEQYF.

This clone was recorded only once. This chain connects TRBV12-5 to TRBJ2-5, with TRBD2 matching over 8 bases. Germline assignment: CDR1 LGHNT and CDR2 FRNRAP. The CDR3 extends over 16 amino acids. With 2 bases clipped from V and 5 bases from J, the junction kept 10 bases outside the gene matches. DNA for the CDR3: TGTGCTAGTGGTTTGAGGGCGGGAGGAGAAATGGAGACCCAGTACTTC. Its translation: CASGLRAGGEMETQYF.

The chain joins TRBV7-8 to TRBJ1-1, with 7 bases matching TRBD1. V gave up 5 bases and J gave up 5 bases; unmatched junction bases: 11. CDR3 length: 15 residues. In germline, CDR1 is SGHVS, CDR2 FQNEAQ. The CDR3 region has the DNA TGTGCCAGCAGCCAAGAGGGGGCCTCGGGGACTGAAGCTTTCTTT. It encodes CASSQEGASGTEAFF.

This clone was recorded a few times. The chain uses TRBV29-1 and TRBJ1-1; a possible D gene is TRBD1 (5 bases). The V gene's germline CDR1 is SQVTM and CDR2 ANQGSEA. The CDR3 length is 13 residues. Trimming stripped 6 bases from V and 1 base from J, with 12 bases between. CDR3 protein: CSVSGDSNTEAFF. In DNA form, the CDR3 reads TGCAGCGTGTCCGGGGACTCGAACACTGAAGCTTTCTTT.

This chain connects TRBV15 to TRBJ2-5; D remains unclear. The V end was cut by 8 bases, the J end by 5 bases, with 12 bases between. The CDR3 loop spans 12 amino acids. Germline CDR1 is LNHNV and CDR2 is YYDKDF (reference sequence). The DNA for the CDR3 is TGTGCCACCTTAGGAGCGACGGAGACCCAGTACTTC. This codes for CATLGATETQYF.

The chain joins TRBV6-5 to TRBJ2-3, with TRBD2 as a possible D gene (6 bases). Trimming removed 6 bases at V and 1 base at J, with 14 bases between. The CDR3 has 15 residues. Germline CDR1 and CDR2: MNHEY and SVGAGI. CDR3 amino acids: CASRQSSARTDTQYF. The CDR3 DNA reads as TGTGCCAGCAGGCAGTCTAGCGCCCGCACAGATACGCAGTATTTT.

The chain is built from TRBV6-5 and TRBJ2-2, with D maybe TRBD1 (7 bases). Trimming left V 4 bases short and J 5 bases short, with 17 bases between. There are 16 residues in the CDR3. Per germline, CDR1 MNHEY and CDR2 SVGAGI. The CDR3, as DNA: TGTGCCAGCAGTTCAGGAACAGGGGAGGTGACCGGGGAGCTGTTTTTT. Encoded protein: CASSSGTGEVTGELFF.

This chain connects TRBV9 to TRBJ2-5, with 8 bases lining up with TRBD2. The CDR3 is 16 residues long. After removal of 4 bases from V and 3 bases from J, the junction contained 11 bases not matched to a gene. Germline loops: CDR1 SGDLS, CDR2 YYNGEE. The CDR3 nucleotides are TGTGCCAGCAGCATAAGCGGGAGAGGGTCGGAAGAGACCCAGTACTTC. Its translation is CASSISGRGSEETQYF.

The gene calls are TRBV19 and TRBJ2-3; weak D call: TRBD2 (6 bases). This CDR3 is 14 amino acids long. Trimming took 1 base from V and 6 from J, leaving 11 bases between them. Germline CDR1 is LNHDA and CDR2 is SQIVND (reference sequence). The CDR3 loop is CASSIGEVGDTQYF. In nucleotides, the CDR3 is TGTGCCAGTAGTATAGGGGAGGTCGGGGATACGCAGTATTTT.

V usage is TRBV5-5 and J usage is TRBJ2-1, with 8 bases that match TRBD2. This CDR3 contains 15 residues. After removal of 0 bases from V and 1 base from J, the junction contained 0 bases not matched to a gene. The germline CDR1 and CDR2 sequences are SGHKS and YYEKEE (reference sequence). The CDR3 loop is CASSLASGSYNEQFF. The CDR3 region has the DNA TGTGCCAGCAGCTTGGCTAGCGGGTCCTACAATGAGCAGTTCTTC.

The genes are TRBV7-2 and TRBJ2-7, with TRBD2 identical over 9 bases. The V gene end was trimmed by 3 bases and the J gene end by 2 bases; junction bases not matched to a gene: 8. The CDR3 is 16 residues long. Germline-derived CDR1 and CDR2 are SGHTA and FQGNSA. The DNA for the CDR3 is TGTGCCAGCAGCTTGCGGTCTAGCGGGGAGACCTACGAGCAGTACTTC. Translated: CASSLRSSGETYEQYF.

The DNA for the CDR3 is TGTGCCAGCAGACGAGAAAGAGAAGCTTTCTTT. Residues: CASRREREAFF. This rearrangement joins TRBV27 to TRBJ1-1, with D uncertain. Trimming removed 6 bases from V and 8 bases from J, with 10 bases in between. The germline V gene encodes CDR1 MNHEY and CDR2 SMNVEV (reference sequence). The CDR3 is 11 residues long.